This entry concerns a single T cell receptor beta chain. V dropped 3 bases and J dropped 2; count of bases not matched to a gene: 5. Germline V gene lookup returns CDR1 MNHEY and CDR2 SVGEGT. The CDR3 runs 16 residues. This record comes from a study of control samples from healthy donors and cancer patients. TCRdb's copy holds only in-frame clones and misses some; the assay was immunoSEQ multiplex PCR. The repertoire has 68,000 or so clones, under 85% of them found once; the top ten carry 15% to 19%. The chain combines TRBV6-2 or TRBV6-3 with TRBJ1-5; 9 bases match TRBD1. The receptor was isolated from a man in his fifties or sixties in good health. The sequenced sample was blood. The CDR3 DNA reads TGTGCCAGCAGTTATCATCGGACAGGGGGCAATCAGCCCCAGCATTTT. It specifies CASSYHRTGGNQPQHF.